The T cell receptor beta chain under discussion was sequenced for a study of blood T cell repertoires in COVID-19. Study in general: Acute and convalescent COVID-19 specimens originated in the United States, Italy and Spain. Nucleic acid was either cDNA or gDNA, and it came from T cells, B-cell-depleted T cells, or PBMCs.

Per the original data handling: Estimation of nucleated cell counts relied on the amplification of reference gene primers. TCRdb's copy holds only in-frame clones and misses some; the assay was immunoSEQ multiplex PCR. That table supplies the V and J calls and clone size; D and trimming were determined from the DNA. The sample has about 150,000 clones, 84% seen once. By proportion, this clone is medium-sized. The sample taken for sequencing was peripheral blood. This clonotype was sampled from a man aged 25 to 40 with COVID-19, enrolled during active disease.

In DNA, the CDR3 is TGTGCCAGCAGCTTAGTTGCGGGTTGGACTAGCGGATCCTACGAGCAGTACTTC. This sequence encodes CASSLVAGWTSGSYEQYF. The rearrangement uses TRBV11-3 and TRBJ2-7; 10 positions agree with TRBD2. Germline loops: CDR1 SGHNT, CDR2 YENEEA. J was trimmed by 1 base and V by 1 base; bases with no gene match: 10. This CDR3 is 18 amino acids long.